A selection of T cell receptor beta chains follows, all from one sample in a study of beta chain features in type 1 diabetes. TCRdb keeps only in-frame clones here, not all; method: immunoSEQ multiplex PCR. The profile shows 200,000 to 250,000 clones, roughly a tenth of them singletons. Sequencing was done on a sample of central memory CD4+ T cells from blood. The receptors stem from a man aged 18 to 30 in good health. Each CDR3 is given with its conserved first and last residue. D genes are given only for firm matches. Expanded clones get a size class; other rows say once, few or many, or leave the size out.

CDR3aa: CAWSSGASQYF
CDR3nt: TGTGCCTGGAGTTCCGGGGCCTCGCAGTATTTT
v_gene: TRBV30
d_gene: .
abundance: few
j_gene: TRBJ2-3

CDR3aa: CASSPVVPGSYEQYF
CDR3nt: TGTGCCAGCTCACCGGTTGTGCCGGGAAGTTACGAGCAGTACTTC
v_gene: TRBV18
d_gene: .
abundance: few
j_gene: TRBJ2-7

CDR3aa: CASRSTSGRENIQYF
CDR3nt: TGTGCCAGCAGGTCCACTAGCGGGAGGGAAAACATTCAGTACTTC
v_gene: TRBV2
d_gene: TRBD2
abundance: .
j_gene: TRBJ2-4

CDR3aa: CASTREIAKNIQYF
CDR3nt: TGTGCCAGCACCCGGGAAATAGCCAAAAACATTCAGTACTTC
v_gene: TRBV2
d_gene: .
abundance: .
j_gene: TRBJ2-4

CDR3aa: CASSGDTYEQYF
CDR3nt: TGTGCCAGCAGCGGGGACACCTACGAGCAGTACTTC
v_gene: TRBV21-1
d_gene: .
abundance: medium-sized
j_gene: TRBJ2-7

CDR3aa: CASSQDRFRADTQYF
CDR3nt: TGCGCCAGCAGCCAAGACCGGTTTAGGGCGGATACGCAGTATTTT
v_gene: TRBV4-3
d_gene: .
abundance: .
j_gene: TRBJ2-3

CDR3aa: CSVGTGGETQYF
CDR3nt: TGCAGCGTTGGGACAGGCGGGGAGACCCAGTACTTC
v_gene: TRBV29-1
d_gene: TRBD1
abundance: few
j_gene: TRBJ2-5

CDR3aa: CASSPYTDTQYF
CDR3nt: TGTGCCAGCAGCCCTTACACAGATACGCAGTATTTT
v_gene: TRBV7-2
d_gene: .
abundance: many
j_gene: TRBJ2-3

CDR3aa: CASSWTKEGEKLFF
CDR3nt: TGTGCCAGCTCATGGACAAAGGAGGGTGAGAAACTGTTTTTT
v_gene: TRBV18
d_gene: .
abundance: .
j_gene: TRBJ1-4

CDR3aa: CASRPDASGGEQFF
CDR3nt: TGCGCCAGCAGACCTGACGCATCCGGAGGTGAGCAGTTCTTC
v_gene: TRBV5-1
d_gene: .
abundance: few
j_gene: TRBJ2-1

CDR3aa: CASSRTGLAGGRSYNEQFF
CDR3nt: TGCGCCAGCAGCCGAACGGGACTAGCGGGAGGGAGGAGCTACAATGAGCAGTTCTTC
v_gene: TRBV5-1
d_gene: TRBD2
abundance: many
j_gene: TRBJ2-1

CDR3aa: CASSLGLNAYEQYF
CDR3nt: TGTGCCAGCAGCTTAGGTCTAAACGCCTACGAGCAGTACTTC
v_gene: TRBV7-9
d_gene: .
abundance: few
j_gene: TRBJ2-7

CDR3aa: CASSLKGSEQFF
CDR3nt: TGTGCCAGCAGCTTAAAGGGGAGTGAGCAGTTCTTC
v_gene: TRBV13
d_gene: .
abundance: many
j_gene: TRBJ2-1

CDR3aa: CASSFDRTTNYGYTF
CDR3nt: TGTGCCAGCAGCTTCGACAGGACTACTAACTATGGCTACACCTTC
v_gene: TRBV7-9
d_gene: .
abundance: .
j_gene: TRBJ1-2

CDR3aa: CASSSGGDTDTQYF
CDR3nt: TGCGCCAGCAGCTCCGGAGGGGACACAGATACGCAGTATTTT
v_gene: TRBV5-1
d_gene: .
abundance: .
j_gene: TRBJ2-3

CDR3aa: CASSLEREGGEQFF
CDR3nt: TGTGCCAGCAGCTTGGAGCGGGAGGGCGGTGAGCAGTTCTTC
v_gene: TRBV4-2
d_gene: TRBD2
abundance: few
j_gene: TRBJ2-1

CDR3aa: CASSVGGPSQFF
CDR3nt: TGTGCCAGCAGCGTAGGGGGACCTAGTCAGTTCTTC
v_gene: TRBV7-2
d_gene: .
abundance: .
j_gene: TRBJ2-1

CDR3aa: CASSDDRGGENEQFF
CDR3nt: TGTGCCAGCAGCGACGACAGGGGAGGTGAGAATGAGCAGTTCTTC
v_gene: TRBV9
d_gene: TRBD1
abundance: few
j_gene: TRBJ2-1

CDR3aa: CAWSAGTSNTEAFF
CDR3nt: TGTGCCTGGAGTGCTGGGACAAGTAACACTGAAGCTTTCTTT
v_gene: TRBV30
d_gene: .
abundance: .
j_gene: TRBJ1-1

CDR3aa: CASSPQGGAGGYTF
CDR3nt: TGTGCCAGCAGCCCCCAGGGTGGGGCGGGTGGCTACACCTTC
v_gene: TRBV6-5
d_gene: .
abundance: many
j_gene: TRBJ1-2

CDR3aa: CASSLVLAGDYEQYF
CDR3nt: TGTGCCAGCAGCTTAGTGCTAGCGGGTGACTACGAGCAGTACTTC
v_gene: TRBV7-2
d_gene: TRBD2
abundance: .
j_gene: TRBJ2-7

CDR3aa: CASSQMTSGLVHEQFF
CDR3nt: TGTGCCAGCAGCCAAATGACTAGCGGACTAGTGCATGAGCAGTTCTTC
v_gene: TRBV5-4
d_gene: TRBD2
abundance: .
j_gene: TRBJ2-1

CDR3aa: CASSQAGGKGQSKNIQYF
CDR3nt: TGCGCCAGCAGCCAAGCCGGAGGGAAGGGACAGAGCAAAAACATTCAGTACTTC
v_gene: TRBV4-1
d_gene: .
abundance: .
j_gene: TRBJ2-4

CDR3aa: CASSVRPGTGFQETQYF
CDR3nt: TGTGCCAGCAGCGTTCGTCCCGGGACAGGATTCCAAGAGACCCAGTACTTC
v_gene: TRBV9
d_gene: TRBD1
abundance: few
j_gene: TRBJ2-5

CDR3aa: CASSSDEGLNTGELFF
CDR3nt: TGTGCCAGCAGCTCCGATGAGGGCCTGAACACCGGGGAGCTGTTTTTT
v_gene: TRBV7-9
d_gene: .
abundance: .
j_gene: TRBJ2-2

CDR3aa: CSAQGGEQFF
CDR3nt: TGCAGTGCTCAAGGCGGTGAGCAGTTCTTC
v_gene: TRBV20-1
d_gene: .
abundance: .
j_gene: TRBJ2-1

CDR3aa: CASSGGTGGPGQPQHF
CDR3nt: TGTGCCAGCAGCGGCGGGACAGGGGGCCCAGGTCAGCCCCAGCATTTT
v_gene: TRBV5-6
d_gene: TRBD1
abundance: few
j_gene: TRBJ1-5

CDR3aa: CAWEAGTEIYEQYF
CDR3nt: TGTGCCTGGGAGGCTGGGACTGAAATCTACGAGCAGTACTTC
v_gene: TRBV30
d_gene: .
abundance: few
j_gene: TRBJ2-7

CDR3aa: CASSEVFGSDTQYF
CDR3nt: TGTGCCAGCAGTGAAGTTTTTGGGTCAGATACGCAGTATTTT
v_gene: TRBV6-1
d_gene: .
abundance: .
j_gene: TRBJ2-3

CDR3aa: CASSHGTSGSPDSYEQYF
CDR3nt: TGTGCCAGCAGCCATGGGACTAGCGGGAGTCCCGACTCCTACGAGCAGTACTTC
v_gene: TRBV7-3
d_gene: TRBD2
abundance: .
j_gene: TRBJ2-7

CDR3aa: CASSPPSRGGYTF
CDR3nt: TGTGCCAGCTCACCACCGAGCAGGGGAGGCTACACCTTC
v_gene: TRBV18
d_gene: .
abundance: few
j_gene: TRBJ1-2

CDR3aa: CSVLGGGVRNEQFF
CDR3nt: TGCAGCGTGCTCGGCGGGGGGGTCCGCAATGAGCAGTTCTTC
v_gene: TRBV29-1
d_gene: TRBD2
abundance: few
j_gene: TRBJ2-1

CDR3aa: CASSYSSGNTGELFF
CDR3nt: TGTGCCAGCAGTTACTCTAGCGGGAACACCGGGGAGCTGTTTTTT
v_gene: TRBV6-5
d_gene: .
abundance: .
j_gene: TRBJ2-2

CDR3aa: CASRLGLAGSNEQFF
CDR3nt: TGCGCCAGCAGGCTCGGACTAGCGGGGAGCAATGAGCAGTTCTTC
v_gene: TRBV4-3
d_gene: TRBD2
abundance: many
j_gene: TRBJ2-1

CDR3aa: CASSQSSCLAAYEQYF
CDR3nt: TGCGCCAGCAGTCAATCGTCGTGCCTAGCGGCCTACGAGCAGTACTTC
v_gene: TRBV23-1
d_gene: TRBD2
abundance: .
j_gene: TRBJ2-7

CDR3aa: CASSPRTGATDTQYF
CDR3nt: TGTGCCAGCTCACCCCGGACAGGGGCGACAGATACGCAGTATTTT
v_gene: TRBV18
d_gene: TRBD1
abundance: .
j_gene: TRBJ2-3

CDR3aa: CASSYSAQNYEQYF
CDR3nt: TGTGCCAGCAGTTACTCAGCTCAAAATTACGAGCAGTACTTC
v_gene: TRBV6-5
d_gene: .
abundance: few
j_gene: TRBJ2-7